Listed below are T cell receptor beta chains from one sample, sequenced in a study of blood T cell repertoires in COVID-19. Data came from immunoSEQ multiplex PCR; TCRdb stores just in-frame clones and leaves some out. The table records 250,000 to 300,000 clones, 82% of them present only once. Sequencing was done on a sample of PBMCs or T cells enriched from blood (not recorded which). These receptors were obtained from a man between 40 and 49 years old who had been exposed to COVID-19. The CDR3 runs from the conserved cysteine through the conserved F or W. The D gene is left open where the match is weak. Clone size is given for some rows only: seen once, a few or many times, or a class if the clone is expanded.

d_call: TRBD1
v_call: TRBV19
clone_size: few
j_call: TRBJ1-5
cdr3_aa: CASMTGQVYQPQHF
cdr3_nt: TGTGCCAGTATGACGGGACAGGTTTATCAGCCCCAGCATTTT

d_call: TRBD1
v_call: TRBV5-6
clone_size: once
j_call: TRBJ1-1
cdr3_aa: CASSFGTGDTEAFF
cdr3_nt: TGTGCCAGCAGCTTCGGGACAGGGGACACTGAAGCTTTCTTT

d_call: NA
v_call: TRBV6-5
clone_size: NA
j_call: TRBJ2-1
cdr3_aa: CASSPNSGYNEQFF
cdr3_nt: TGTGCCAGCAGTCCAAATAGCGGCTACAATGAGCAGTTCTTC

d_call: TRBD2
v_call: TRBV7-9
clone_size: NA
j_call: TRBJ2-5
cdr3_aa: CASGLAGGPTQETQYF
cdr3_nt: TGTGCCAGCGGACTAGCGGGAGGGCCGACTCAAGAGACCCAGTACTTC

d_call: TRBD2
v_call: TRBV5-1
clone_size: NA
j_call: TRBJ2-1
cdr3_aa: CASSGGGRADEQFF
cdr3_nt: TGCGCCAGCAGTGGAGGTGGGAGGGCAGACGAGCAGTTCTTC

d_call: NA
v_call: TRBV18
clone_size: NA
j_call: TRBJ1-5
cdr3_aa: CASSQDEVQPQHF
cdr3_nt: TGTGCCAGCTCACAAGACGAGGTTCAGCCCCAGCATTTT

d_call: TRBD2
v_call: TRBV11-2
clone_size: NA
j_call: TRBJ2-1
cdr3_aa: CASTKWASGRAREQFF
cdr3_nt: TGTGCCAGCACTAAATGGGCTAGCGGGAGGGCACGTGAGCAGTTCTTC

d_call: TRBD1
v_call: TRBV2
clone_size: NA
j_call: TRBJ1-5
cdr3_aa: CASKARGQGNQPQHF
cdr3_nt: TGTGCCAGCAAGGCCCGAGGACAGGGGAATCAGCCCCAGCATTTT

d_call: NA
v_call: TRBV7-9
clone_size: NA
j_call: TRBJ2-5
cdr3_aa: CASSPPLRLTVQETQYF
cdr3_nt: TGTGCCAGCAGCCCCCCTCTCCGACTGACAGTACAAGAGACCCAGTACTTC

d_call: NA
v_call: TRBV20-1
clone_size: once
j_call: TRBJ2-1
cdr3_aa: CSASSGALEVQFF
cdr3_nt: TGCAGTGCTAGTTCCGGTGCCCTAGAGGTGCAGTTCTTC

d_call: TRBD1
v_call: TRBV7-2
clone_size: NA
j_call: TRBJ2-1
cdr3_aa: CASSLYNGQGYEQFF
cdr3_nt: TGTGCCAGCAGCTTATATAACGGACAGGGGTATGAGCAGTTCTTC

d_call: NA
v_call: TRBV5-1
clone_size: NA
j_call: TRBJ1-4
cdr3_aa: CASSWESDEKLFF
cdr3_nt: TGCGCCAGCAGTTGGGAGTCCGATGAAAAACTGTTTTTT

d_call: TRBD2
v_call: TRBV6-1
clone_size: few
j_call: TRBJ2-5
cdr3_aa: CASSEWASGLQETQYF
cdr3_nt: TGTGCCAGCAGTGAATGGGCTAGCGGTCTCCAAGAGACCCAGTACTTC

d_call: TRBD1
v_call: TRBV5-6
clone_size: NA
j_call: TRBJ2-7
cdr3_aa: CASSLGGQGNYEQYF
cdr3_nt: TGTGCCAGCAGCTTGGGCGGACAGGGGAACTACGAGCAGTACTTC

d_call: NA
v_call: TRBV5-6
clone_size: NA
j_call: TRBJ1-3
cdr3_aa: CASNSGSGNTIYF
cdr3_nt: TGTGCCAGCAACTCAGGGTCTGGAAACACCATATATTTT

d_call: NA
v_call: TRBV3-1/TRBV3-2
clone_size: NA
j_call: TRBJ1-6
cdr3_aa: CASSQSLAGKSPLHF
cdr3_nt: TGTGCCAGCAGCCAATCGTTGGCAGGGAAGTCACCCCTCCACTTT

d_call: NA
v_call: TRBV7-9
clone_size: NA
j_call: TRBJ2-3
cdr3_aa: CASGRGTDTQYF
cdr3_nt: TGTGCCAGCGGCCGGGGAACAGATACGCAGTATTTT

d_call: NA
v_call: TRBV29-1
clone_size: NA
j_call: TRBJ1-1
cdr3_aa: CSVEVPGGYTEAFF
cdr3_nt: TGCAGCGTTGAGGTCCCGGGGGGATATACTGAAGCTTTCTTT

d_call: NA
v_call: TRBV27
clone_size: once
j_call: TRBJ2-4
cdr3_aa: CASSLSPQGEGSRQAIQYF
cdr3_nt: TGTGCCAGCAGTTTATCCCCACAGGGGGAGGGTTCGAGGCAGGCCATTCAGTACTTC

d_call: NA
v_call: TRBV18
clone_size: few
j_call: TRBJ1-5
cdr3_aa: CASSNDRNQPQHF
cdr3_nt: TGTGCCAGCTCAAACGACAGAAATCAGCCCCAGCATTTT

d_call: TRBD1
v_call: TRBV7-9
clone_size: few
j_call: TRBJ2-2
cdr3_aa: CASSSLDRAQLTGELFF
cdr3_nt: TGTGCCAGCAGTAGCCTGGACAGGGCCCAGTTAACCGGGGAGCTGTTTTTT

d_call: NA
v_call: TRBV19
clone_size: few
j_call: TRBJ1-6
cdr3_aa: CASSTTEGRKSPLHF
cdr3_nt: TGTGCCAGTAGTACAACGGAGGGGAGAAAGTCACCCCTCCACTTT

d_call: NA
v_call: TRBV19
clone_size: NA
j_call: TRBJ1-6
cdr3_aa: CASSSEQGYNSPLHF
cdr3_nt: TGTGCCAGTAGTAGCGAGCAGGGGTATAATTCACCCCTCCACTTT

d_call: NA
v_call: TRBV15
clone_size: NA
j_call: TRBJ1-5
cdr3_aa: CATSRDGLGSSNQPQHF
cdr3_nt: TGTGCCACCAGCAGAGATGGGTTGGGCTCCAGCAATCAGCCCCAGCATTTT

d_call: TRBD1
v_call: TRBV6-5
clone_size: NA
j_call: TRBJ2-7
cdr3_aa: CASSSTGVRNEQYF
cdr3_nt: TGTGCCAGCAGTTCCACAGGGGTTAGGAACGAGCAGTACTTC

d_call: NA
v_call: TRBV12-3/TRBV12-4
clone_size: few
j_call: TRBJ1-4
cdr3_aa: CASSSGLSLQLFF
cdr3_nt: TGTGCCAGCAGTTCCGGCCTCAGCCTACAGCTGTTTTTT

d_call: NA
v_call: TRBV27
clone_size: NA
j_call: TRBJ1-3
cdr3_aa: CASSHRRGSGNTIYF
cdr3_nt: TGTGCCAGCAGTCACCGCAGGGGCTCTGGAAACACCATATATTTT

d_call: TRBD2
v_call: TRBV11-3
clone_size: NA
j_call: TRBJ2-1
cdr3_aa: CASRRGAGAFSEQFF
cdr3_nt: TGTGCCAGCAGGCGGGGTGCGGGAGCGTTTAGTGAGCAGTTCTTC

d_call: TRBD1
v_call: TRBV19
clone_size: NA
j_call: TRBJ1-3
cdr3_aa: CASRQGFSGNTIYF
cdr3_nt: TGTGCCAGCCGACAGGGGTTCTCTGGAAACACCATATATTTT

d_call: TRBD2
v_call: TRBV19
clone_size: NA
j_call: TRBJ2-2
cdr3_aa: CASSIEFGGRARTGELFF
cdr3_nt: TGTGCCAGTAGTATTGAATTCGGCGGGAGGGCCCGTACCGGGGAGCTGTTTTTT

d_call: NA
v_call: TRBV6-5
clone_size: few
j_call: TRBJ1-1
cdr3_aa: CASSYTEEAFF
cdr3_nt: TGTGCCAGCAGCTATACAGAGGAAGCTTTCTTT

d_call: TRBD1
v_call: TRBV27
clone_size: NA
j_call: TRBJ2-5
cdr3_aa: CASRGDRQETQYF
cdr3_nt: TGTGCCAGCAGAGGGGACAGGCAAGAGACCCAGTACTTC

d_call: NA
v_call: TRBV10-3
clone_size: few
j_call: TRBJ1-2
cdr3_aa: CAIRTPANYGYTF
cdr3_nt: TGTGCCATCAGGACTCCCGCTAACTATGGCTACACCTTC

d_call: NA
v_call: TRBV5-4
clone_size: NA
j_call: TRBJ2-5
cdr3_aa: CASSLEAGGWETQYF
cdr3_nt: TGTGCCAGCAGCTTGGAAGCAGGCGGGTGGGAGACCCAGTACTTC

d_call: NA
v_call: TRBV7-9
clone_size: NA
j_call: TRBJ2-1
cdr3_aa: CASSSTGTETGVSYNEQFF
cdr3_nt: TGTGCCAGCAGTTCCACCGGGACAGAGACGGGAGTCTCCTACAATGAGCAGTTCTTC

d_call: NA
v_call: TRBV10-3
clone_size: once
j_call: TRBJ1-4
cdr3_aa: CAISASSEKLFF
cdr3_nt: TGTGCCATCAGTGCGTCGAGTGAAAAACTGTTTTTT

d_call: NA
v_call: TRBV7-2
clone_size: NA
j_call: TRBJ2-1
cdr3_aa: CASSSGRGSYNEQFF
cdr3_nt: TGTGCCAGCAGCTCTGGACGGGGATCCTACAATGAGCAGTTCTTC

d_call: NA
v_call: TRBV6-6
clone_size: once
j_call: TRBJ2-6
cdr3_aa: CASSPRGSGANVLTF
cdr3_nt: TGTGCCAGCTCCCCTAGGGGATCAGGGGCCAACGTCCTGACTTTC

d_call: TRBD1
v_call: TRBV18
clone_size: NA
j_call: TRBJ2-7
cdr3_aa: CASSLPGQRVYEQYF
cdr3_nt: TGTGCCAGCTCTCTACCGGGACAGCGCGTCTACGAGCAGTACTTC

d_call: NA
v_call: TRBV7-8
clone_size: NA
j_call: TRBJ2-3
cdr3_aa: CASSPSPVSSTDTQYF
cdr3_nt: TGTGCCAGCAGCCCGTCCCCAGTTTCCAGTACAGATACGCAGTATTTT

d_call: NA
v_call: TRBV15
clone_size: NA
j_call: TRBJ1-5
cdr3_aa: CATEGGGGNQPQHF
cdr3_nt: TGTGCCACCGAGGGGGGAGGGGGCAATCAGCCCCAGCATTTT

d_call: TRBD1
v_call: TRBV28
clone_size: once
j_call: TRBJ1-2
cdr3_aa: CASTPWGGGQPLDGYTF
cdr3_nt: TGTGCCAGCACCCCTTGGGGTGGGGGACAGCCATTGGATGGCTACACCTTC